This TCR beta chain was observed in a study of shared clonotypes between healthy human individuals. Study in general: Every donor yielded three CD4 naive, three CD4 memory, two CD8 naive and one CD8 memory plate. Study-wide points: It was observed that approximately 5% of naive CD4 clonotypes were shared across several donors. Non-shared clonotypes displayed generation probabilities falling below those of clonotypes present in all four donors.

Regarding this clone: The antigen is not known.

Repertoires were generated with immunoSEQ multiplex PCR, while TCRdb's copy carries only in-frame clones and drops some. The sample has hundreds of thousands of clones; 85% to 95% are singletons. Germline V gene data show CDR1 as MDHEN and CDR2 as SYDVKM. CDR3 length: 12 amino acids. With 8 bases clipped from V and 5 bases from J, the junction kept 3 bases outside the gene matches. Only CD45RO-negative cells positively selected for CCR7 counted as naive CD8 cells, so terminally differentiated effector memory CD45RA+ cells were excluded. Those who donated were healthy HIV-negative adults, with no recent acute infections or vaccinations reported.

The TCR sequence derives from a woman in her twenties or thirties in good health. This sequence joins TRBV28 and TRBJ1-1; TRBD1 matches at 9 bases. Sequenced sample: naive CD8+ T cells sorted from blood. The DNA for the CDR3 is TGTGCCAGCGGGACAGGGAGGACTGAAGCTTTCTTT. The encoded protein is CASGTGRTEAFF.